This entry lists 23 T cell receptor beta chains sequenced from one sample in a study of T cells in localized non-small cell lung cancer. Data came from immunoSEQ multiplex PCR; TCRdb stores just in-frame clones and leaves some out. Among about 3,500 clones listed, under 30% were seen once. The specimen comprised lung tumor tissue, sampled before any cancer treatment. These receptors were collected from a man aged 35 to 69 with stage I lung adenocarcinoma.

The chain carries TRBV19 and TRBJ2-7; the D is unclear. CDR1 LNHDA and CDR2 SQIVND come from the germline V gene (reference sequence). V lost 3 bases and J 3 bases, leaving 9 bases between the germline ends. This CDR3 has 13 residues. CDR3 DNA sequence: TGTGCCAGTAGTATTGAAGACGGCTACGAGCAGTACTTC. This sequence encodes CASSIEDGYEQYF.

This clone was detected only once. The chain combines TRBV28 with TRBJ2-2; 8 nucleotides line up with TRBD1. The ends lost 4 bases at V and 1 base at J; junction bases unmatched: 2. The CDR3 length is 15 residues. The germline gives CDR1 MDHEN, CDR2 SYDVKM. The CDR3 sequence: CASSWGTGNTGELFF. CDR3 DNA sequence: TGTGCCAGCAGTTGGGGGACAGGGAACACCGGGGAGCTGTTTTTT.

This chain uses TRBV6-7 with TRBJ2-3, with D perhaps given as TRBD1 or TRBD2 (5 bases each). TRBV6-7 is reported as an ORF; its role is uncertain. Trimming took off 10 bases at V and 5 bases at J, with 16 bases between the two ends. The CDR3 is made up of 13 amino acids. The DNA of the CDR3 is TGTGCCACCAGAAAATGGGACCAAGATACGCAGTATTTT. The encoded protein is CATRKWDQDTQYF.

This clone was seen more than once but under ten times. The V gene is TRBV30, the J gene TRBJ1-6; no definite D call. Germline V gene data show CDR1 as GTSNPN and CDR2 as SVGIG (reference sequence). The V and J ends lost 6 bases and 10 bases respectively, with 16 bases between them. This CDR3 is built from 13 residues. The DNA for the CDR3 is TGTGCCTGCCAACACCAAACCACCTCACCCCTCCACTTT. Residues: CACQHQTTSPLHF.

This chain links TRBV18 with TRBJ2-7; TRBD1 aligns across 8 bases. With 3 bases clipped from V and 7 bases from J, the junction kept 5 bases outside the gene matches. Germline assignment: CDR1 KGHSH and CDR2 LQKENI. CDR3 length: 13 residues. The CDR3 nucleotides read TGTGCCAGCTCACCTGGACAGGGTGGTGAGCAGTACTTC. Amino acids: CASSPGQGGEQYF.

This clone was recorded a few times. The V gene is TRBV6-8, the J gene TRBJ2-1; 8 bases fit TRBD2. The CDR3 extends over 18 amino acids. V trimming: 1 base; J trimming: 2 bases; junction bases outside the gene matches: 10. Germline V gene sequence: CDR1 MNHGY, CDR2 SAAAGT. The CDR3 coding sequence is TGTGCCAGCAGTTACTTTGGGTCGAGCGGGAGTGCCTACAATGAGCAGTTCTTC. This encodes CASSYFGSSGSAYNEQFF.

This clone has only a few counts. V gene TRBV6-8 combines with J gene TRBJ2-1, with D tentatively TRBD1 (6 bases). The CDR3 runs 15 residues. The ends were cut back, 6 bases at V and 3 bases at J, with 15 bases in the middle. Per germline, CDR1 MNHGY and CDR2 SAAAGT. The CDR3 protein is CASSQGQGIYNEQFF. The CDR3 DNA is TGTGCCAGCAGCCAGGGGCAGGGAATCTACAATGAGCAGTTCTTC.

This clone has only a few counts. The chain combines TRBV10-3 with TRBJ1-1, with unresolved D. This CDR3 is built from 15 residues. V was pared by 0 bases and J by 5 bases, with 13 bases between. Germline V gene data show CDR1 as ENHRY and CDR2 as SYGVKD. The CDR3 nucleotides read TGTGCCATCAGTGAGTCAGTAGGCATTGTAACTGAAGCTTTCTTT. Translation gives CAISESVGIVTEAFF.

This clone came up a few times. J is TRBJ1-1 and V is TRBV11-3; D not resolved. CDR3 length: 14 amino acids. Germline values: CDR1 SGHNT, CDR2 YENEEA. Trimming took 3 bases from V and 5 from J, leaving 13 bases between them. The CDR3: CASSFEGSSTEAFF. The CDR3 bases are TGTGCCAGCAGCTTTGAGGGTTCAAGTACTGAAGCTTTCTTT.

By share, this clone ranks as large. The J gene is TRBJ1-1, the V gene TRBV4-1; TRBD1 agrees at 7 bases. Germline CDR1 MGHRA, CDR2 YSYEKL. The V and J ends lost 1 base and 5 bases, in that order; junction bases with no gene match: 10. The length of the CDR3 is 16 residues. CDR3 protein: CASSQVWTGRDTEAFF. DNA for the CDR3: TGCGCCAGCAGCCAAGTTTGGACAGGACGGGATACTGAAGCTTTCTTT.

The chain uses TRBV5-1 and TRBJ1-1, with TRBD1 identical over 10 bases. The junction had 6 bases not matched to a gene; V was cut back by 1 base and J by 0 bases. This CDR3 is 17 amino acids long. Germline V gene sequence: CDR1 SGHRS, CDR2 YFSETQ. CDR3 bases: TGCGCCAGCAGCTTGTTGACAGGGGGCGGCATGAACACTGAAGCTTTCTTT. This sequence encodes CASSLLTGGGMNTEAFF. The variable domain in full, completed from reference TRBV5-1 and TRBJ1-1, reads KAGVTQTPRYLIKTRGQQVTLSCSPISGHRSVSWYQQTPGQGLQFLFEYFSETQRNKGNFPGRFSGRQFSNSRSEMNVSTLELGDSALYLCASSLLTGGGMNTEAFFGQGTRLTVV.

This clone was seen a few times. The CDR3: CASIIGQGKDGYTF. The CDR3 nucleotides read TGTGCCAGCATCATTGGACAGGGGAAAGATGGCTACACCTTC. The rearrangement links TRBV6-8 to TRBJ1-2; 9 bases line up with TRBD1. Germline V gene lookup returns CDR1 MNHGY and CDR2 SAAAGT. Germline trimming cut 7 bases from V and 6 bases from J; bases unmatched to any gene: 9. The length of the CDR3 is 14 residues.

The V gene is TRBV18, the J gene TRBJ1-2; TRBD1 aligns across 7 bases. Germline trimming cut 2 bases from V and 4 bases from J; bases unmatched to any gene: 13. CDR1 KGHSH and CDR2 LQKENI come from the germline V gene. This CDR3 comprises 17 residues. Written as DNA, the CDR3 is TGTGCCAGCTCACCAAATCCGGACGGAAGGGGGCCCTATGGCTACACCTTC. It translates to CASSPNPDGRGPYGYTF.

The chain carries TRBV11-3 and TRBJ1-4; 7 nucleotides agree with TRBD1. V was clipped by 0 bases and J by 7 bases; unmatched bases: 5. Germline V CDR1 and CDR2: SGHNT, YENEEA. The CDR3 totals 15 residues. CDR3 bases: TGTGCCAGCAGCTTAGACAGGGGGTTCAGTGAAAAACTGTTTTTT. Translation gives CASSLDRGFSEKLFF.

V usage is TRBV19 and J usage is TRBJ1-2; 10 nucleotides agree with TRBD1. The V and J ends lost 5 bases and 4 bases, in that order; junction bases with no gene match: 7. This CDR3 is built from 15 residues. The germline V gene has CDR1 LNHDA and CDR2 SQIVND (reference sequence). The DNA of the CDR3 is TGTGCCAGTAGTCAAAGCTGGACAGGGGGCTATGGCTACACCTTC. The encoded protein is CASSQSWTGGYGYTF.

This clone is labeled as medium-sized. V gene TRBV9 combines with J gene TRBJ2-2; 7 bases line up with TRBD2. Germline lookup yields CDR1 SGDLS and CDR2 YYNGEE. The CDR3 has 16 amino acids. With 4 bases clipped from V and 5 bases from J, the junction kept 11 bases outside the gene matches. CDR3 residues: CASSPLGLGITGELFF. CDR3 DNA: TGTGCCAGCAGCCCCCTCGGACTAGGGATAACCGGGGAGCTGTTTTTT.

This rearrangement joins TRBV28 to TRBJ2-4; possibly TRBD1 for D (5 bases). The ends were cut back, 4 bases at V and 2 bases at J, with 9 bases in the middle. Germline loops: CDR1 MDHEN, CDR2 SYDVKM. CDR3 length equals 14 residues. The CDR3 DNA is TGTGCCAGCAGTTCGCAGGGTACCAAAAACATTCAGTACTTC. Its protein is CASSSQGTKNIQYF.

The chain recombines TRBV29-1 with TRBJ2-1; TRBD2 matches at 8 bases. Per germline, CDR1 SQVTM and CDR2 ANQGSEA. V shed 3 bases, J shed 0 bases, and the junction held 4 bases outside the gene matches. The CDR3 totals 15 residues. The CDR3 spells CSVDFAGGSYNEQFF. CDR3 nucleotide sequence: TGCAGCGTTGACTTCGCGGGAGGCTCCTACAATGAGCAGTTCTTC.

The gene calls are TRBV6-8 and TRBJ2-1; the match to TRBD1 covers 7 bases. Germline-derived CDR1 and CDR2 are MNHGY and SAAAGT. The CDR3 has 13 residues. The junction had 8 bases not matched to a gene; V was cut back by 10 bases and J by 5 bases. The CDR3 here is CATRQGRHNEQFF. CDR3 sequence (DNA): TGTGCCACAAGACAGGGCCGACACAATGAGCAGTTCTTC.

This clone came up a few times. The V and J genes are TRBV9 and TRBJ2-1, with 7 bases aligning to TRBD2. Germline V lookup: CDR1 SGDLS, CDR2 YYNGEE. The CDR3 consists of 12 residues. V shed 5 bases and J 7 bases; nucleotides not matched to a gene: 3. The CDR3 region is CASSEAGNEQFF. The CDR3 nucleotides are TGTGCCAGCAGTGAAGCGGGGAATGAGCAGTTCTTC. Full variable domain (outside the CDR3, taken from reference TRBV9 and TRBJ2-1): DSGVTQTPKHLITATGQRVTLRCSPRSGDLSVYWYQQSLDQGLQFLIQYYNGEERAKGNILERFSAQQFPDLHSELNLSSLELGDSALYFCASSEAGNEQFFGPGTRLTVL.

The V call is TRBV7-6, the J call TRBJ1-1, with unresolved D. The length of the CDR3 is 15 residues. Trimming cost V 2 bases and J 0 bases, with 10 bases left between them. Germline assignment: CDR1 SGHVS and CDR2 FNYEAQ. The CDR3 region is CASSLYGLLNTEAFF. In DNA, the CDR3 is TGTGCCAGCAGCTTATACGGACTACTGAACACTGAAGCTTTCTTT. The full variable domain, rest sourced from reference TRBV7-6 and TRBJ1-1, is GAGVSQSPRYKVTKRGQDVALRCDPISGHVSLYWYRQALGQGPEFLTYFNYEAQQDKSGLPNDRFSAERPEGSISTLTIQRTEQRDSAMYRCASSLYGLLNTEAFFGQGTRLTVV.

This clone has only a few counts. The genes are TRBV6-8 and TRBJ2-3, with 8 bases lining up with TRBD1. V lost 2 bases and J lost 4; bases outside the gene matches: 2. Germline-derived CDR1 and CDR2 are MNHGY and SAAAGT. The CDR3 has 14 residues. The CDR3, as DNA: TGTGCCAGCAGTTACCCGACAGGGGCAGATACGCAGTATTTT. Translation gives CASSYPTGADTQYF.

This clone was recorded a few times. The rearrangement links TRBV6-8 to TRBJ1-3; TRBD1 matches at 9 bases. V dropped 5 bases and J dropped 3; count of bases not matched to a gene: 8. The length of the CDR3 is 16 residues. Germline V CDR1 and CDR2: MNHGY, SAAAGT. The CDR3 loop reads CASSADRGRSGNTIYF. CDR3 DNA: TGTGCCAGCAGTGCGGACAGGGGAAGAAGTGGAAACACCATATATTTT.